Following are 26 T cell receptor beta chains from one sample sequenced in a study of early T cells in non-severe SARS-CoV-2 infection. Using its own MiXCR run on the 5' RACE reads, TCRdb lists one record per CDR3 protein. Of some 80,000 distinct CDR3 sequences in the sample, around 15% are singletons; the top ten hold under 1.5%. The sequenced sample consisted of whole blood. The receptors originated from an adult who was a healthcare worker with PCR-confirmed SARS-CoV-2 infection or an uninfected control (not recorded which).

The chain couples TRBV5-1 to TRBJ1-4, with D hard to call. Germline CDR1 reads SGHRS; CDR2 reads YFSETQ. The CDR3 consists of 14 residues. Trimming cost V 6 bases and J 4 bases, with 13 bases left between them. This CDR3 is CASTLATFNEKLFF. For the CDR3, the DNA is TGCGCCAGCACCCTCGCGACTTTTAATGAAAAACTGTTTTTT.

This clonotype was observed a handful of times. V gene TRBV20-1 combines with J gene TRBJ1-4; TRBD1 aligns across 7 bases. After removal of 0 bases from V and 5 bases from J, the junction contained 6 bases not matched to a gene. CDR1 DFQATT and CDR2 SNEGSKA come from the germline V gene (reference sequence). This CDR3 is 15 amino acids long. The CDR3 DNA sequence: TGCAGTGCTAGAGATGCCGGCAGGGGGAATGAAAAACTGTTTTTT. It is translated as CSARDAGRGNEKLFF.

This clonotype came up a few times. This chain links TRBV12-3 or TRBV12-4 with TRBJ1-4; D is perhaps TRBD1 (6 bases). The CDR3 totals 14 residues. V was cut by 3 bases and J by 6 bases, with 11 bases left in between. In nucleotides, the CDR3 is TGTGCCAGCAGTTTCGCCCCAGGGGATGAAAAACTGTTTTTT. It codes for CASSFAPGDEKLFF.

This clonotype was detected many times. The V and J genes are TRBV5-4 and TRBJ1-2; perhaps TRBD1 as D (5 bases). Germline V gene lookup returns CDR1 SGHNT and CDR2 YYREEE (reference sequence). The V end lost 0 bases, the J end lost 0 bases, and 12 bases lay between the germline ends. The CDR3 has 16 amino acids. The DNA for the CDR3 is TGTGCCAGCAGCTTGGAGACAGCGCGCGCTAACTATGGCTACACCTTC. It yields the protein CASSLETARANYGYTF.

V gene TRBV29-1 combines with J gene TRBJ2-5; no reliable D call. The CDR3 has 12 residues. V lost 4 bases to trimming and J lost 4 bases, with 10 bases between them. Germline loops: CDR1 SQVTM, CDR2 ANQGSEA. The CDR3 nucleotides are TGCAGCGTTGTATGGAGTGGAGAGACCCAGTACTTC. Translating it yields CSVVWSGETQYF.

This clonotype was counted ten times or more. This chain uses TRBV2 with TRBJ2-3, with D unclear. CDR1 is SNHLY and CDR2 is FYNNEI in the germline V gene. Trimming stripped 3 bases from V and 4 bases from J, with 8 bases between. The CDR3 is 13 residues long. In DNA form, the CDR3 reads TGTGCCAGCAGTGACCTTTTACCAGATACGCAGTATTTT. Its protein is CASSDLLPDTQYF.

This clonotype has a count of ten or more. The chain couples TRBV7-8 to TRBJ2-7; perhaps TRBD1 as D (5 bases). Trimming shortened V by 1 base and J by 0 bases, and 7 bases separated the two germline ends. The germline gives CDR1 SGHVS, CDR2 FQNEAQ. The CDR3 runs to 14 residues. This chain's CDR3 is CASSLGGTSYEQYF. The CDR3 DNA sequence: TGTGCCAGCAGCTTAGGGGGCACCTCCTACGAGCAGTACTTC.

This clonotype has ten or more counts. This rearrangement joins TRBV11-2 to TRBJ2-3; TRBD2 aligns across 8 bases. CDR3 length: 17 residues. Germline CDR1 SGHAT, CDR2 FQNNGV. With V trimmed by 1 base and J by 5 bases, 11 bases remained unmatched. CDR3 DNA sequence: TGTGCCAGCAGCTTAGGTCTCGTTCTGCGGGGGGAAGATACGCAGTATTTT. Translating it yields CASSLGLVLRGEDTQYF.

This clonotype has a handful of counts. This rearrangement joins TRBV5-1 to TRBJ2-7, with TRBD1 matching over 8 bases. The CDR3 is 11 amino acids. V shed 4 bases, J shed 9 bases, and the junction held 3 bases outside the gene matches. Per germline, CDR1 SGHRS and CDR2 YFSETQ. The CDR3 sequence is CASSRGQGQYF. In nucleotides, the CDR3 is TGCGCCAGCAGCCGAGGACAGGGGCAGTACTTC.

This clonotype was picked up a small number of times. CDR3 in amino acids: CASSESGARGDYGYTF. The CDR3 DNA follows: TGCGCCAGCAGTGAAAGTGGGGCGCGAGGAGACTATGGCTACACCTTC. The chain is built from TRBV10-2 and TRBJ1-2; a weak D match, TRBD1 (5 bases). The V gene's germline CDR1 is WSHSY and CDR2 SAAADI. Trimming cost V 3 bases and J 3 bases, with 17 bases left between them. The CDR3 is 16 residues long.

This clonotype has a count of ten or more. The chain links TRBV29-1 to TRBJ2-1; D not certain. V shed 6 bases and J shed 3 bases, with 12 bases lying between them. This CDR3 contains 13 residues. Germline assignment: CDR1 SQVTM and CDR2 ANQGSEA. This CDR3 reads CSVDTEYYNEQFF. The CDR3 nucleotides are TGCAGCGTCGACACCGAATACTACAATGAGCAGTTCTTC.

This clonotype was observed a handful of times. The chain links TRBV20-1 to TRBJ2-3, with 7 bases fitting TRBD1. Per germline, CDR1 DFQATT and CDR2 SNEGSKA (reference sequence). V lost 4 bases and J lost 2; bases outside the gene matches: 6. This CDR3 has 14 residues. The CDR3 DNA reads TGCAGTGCTAACCGGGGACAGAACACAGATACGCAGTATTTT. Translated: CSANRGQNTDTQYF.

V gene TRBV30 combines with J gene TRBJ2-7; tentatively, D is TRBD2 (6 bases). CDR3 length: 12 residues. CDR1 and CDR2 (germline): GTSNPN, SVGIG (reference sequence). V lost 7 bases and J 0 bases, leaving 10 bases between the germline ends. CDR3 DNA: TGTGCCTCCCTGGAGGGCTCCTACGAGCAGTACTTC. Translated, it gives CASLEGSYEQYF.

The V gene is TRBV6-6, the J gene TRBJ1-1; D ambiguous. Germline V gives CDR1 MNHNY, CDR2 SVGAGI (reference sequence). This CDR3 is built from 13 residues. Trimming stripped 7 bases from V and 1 base from J, with 10 bases between. This CDR3 reads CASTRLGNTEAFF. DNA of the CDR3: TGTGCCAGCACCAGACTTGGGAACACTGAAGCTTTCTTT.

This clonotype was recorded a few times. The chain joins TRBV5-6 to TRBJ1-2; possible D gene TRBD1, 6 bases. Between the trimmed V and J ends, which lost 2 bases and 3 bases, there was a span of 20 bases. Germline V gives CDR1 SGHDT, CDR2 YYEEEE. There are 17 residues in the CDR3. CDR3 sequence: CASSFPIQGGRYYGYTF. DNA of the CDR3: TGTGCCAGCAGCTTCCCCATCCAAGGGGGGCGTTACTATGGCTACACCTTC.

The V call is TRBV7-2, the J call TRBJ2-7; D uncertain. The V gene lost 6 bases and the J gene lost 2 bases, with 8 bases spanning the gap. This CDR3 contains 12 residues. The V gene's germline CDR1 is SGHTA and CDR2 FQGNSA. The CDR3 is CASSNSTYEQYF. The CDR3 DNA reads TGTGCCAGCAGTAATTCGACCTACGAGCAGTACTTC.

This clonotype has ten or more counts. The J gene is TRBJ1-5, the V gene TRBV12-3 or TRBV12-4, with unresolved D. The CDR3 has 12 amino acids. Trimming took 3 bases from V and 6 from J, leaving 6 bases between them. The CDR3 DNA is TGTGCCAGCAGTTTTTCGTCTCAGCCCCAGCATTTT. As protein: CASSFSSQPQHF.

This clonotype was found many times. This chain links TRBV11-3 with TRBJ1-1, with a tentative D call TRBD1 (5 bases). Trimming took off 2 bases at V and 6 bases at J, with 16 bases between the two ends. The CDR3 contains 15 residues. Germline V gene sequence: CDR1 SGHNT, CDR2 YENEEA. CDR3 region: CASSLTSQRGAEAFF. DNA for the CDR3: TGTGCCAGCAGCTTAACCAGTCAACGGGGCGCTGAAGCTTTCTTT.

This clonotype was counted ten times or more. The genes are TRBV27 and TRBJ1-2, with a tentative D call TRBD1 (5 bases). Germline-derived CDR1 and CDR2 are MNHEY and SMNVEV (reference sequence). V was clipped by 3 bases and J by 6 bases, with 11 bases between them. This CDR3 region has 13 residues. The CDR3 DNA reads TGTGCCAGCAGTTTCGCAGGGTCGGATGGCTACACCTTC. Amino acid sequence: CASSFAGSDGYTF.

This clonotype was found a few times. This chain joins TRBV7-9 and TRBJ1-4, with D uncertain. Germline V CDR1 and CDR2: SEHNR, FQNEAQ (reference sequence). There are 15 residues in the CDR3. The ends were cut back, 4 bases at V and 8 bases at J, with 17 bases in the middle. DNA for the CDR3: TGTGCCAGCAGCTCAGACCTGGGCCAAGGAGAAAAACTGTTTTTT. Translation: CASSSDLGQGEKLFF.

V gene TRBV7-9 combines with J gene TRBJ2-1, with TRBD2 matching over 14 bases. V lost 4 bases to trimming and J lost 4 bases; unmatched junction nucleotides: 18. CDR3 size: 21 residues. Germline lookup yields CDR1 SEHNR and CDR2 FQNEAQ (reference sequence). CDR3 DNA sequence: TGTGCCAGCAGCTACCCAACCGGGACTAGCGGGGGTACCATTAGTTACAATGAGCAGTTCTTC. Encoded protein: CASSYPTGTSGGTISYNEQFF.

This clonotype was detected a few times. The chain has TRBV20-1 and TRBJ2-2; D gene ambiguous. Germline V gene lookup returns CDR1 DFQATT and CDR2 SNEGSKA (reference sequence). There are 13 residues in the CDR3. Trimming removed 6 bases from V and 1 base from J, with 9 bases in between. This CDR3 is CSAEALNTGELFF. CDR3 DNA: TGCAGTGCCGAGGCCTTGAACACCGGGGAGCTGTTTTTT.

This clonotype was seen ten or more times. The rearrangement joins TRBV5-4 to TRBJ2-3; 8 bases map to TRBD2. The V gene end was trimmed by 3 bases and the J gene end by 4 bases; junction bases not matched to a gene: 10. There are 16 residues in the CDR3. Germline V gene lookup returns CDR1 SGHNT and CDR2 YYREEE (reference sequence). The CDR3 nucleotides are TGTGCCAGCAGCTCGCGGGGGGCTGGGGGAGCAGATACGCAGTATTTT. It encodes CASSSRGAGGADTQYF.

This clonotype was seen only a few times. The chain is built from TRBV6-5 and TRBJ1-3; D uncertain. The CDR3 contains 16 residues. The germline gives CDR1 MNHEY, CDR2 SVGAGI. The germline V and J ends were trimmed by 0 bases and 3 bases, with 12 bases remaining between them. CDR3 in amino acids: CASSYSSGRDGNTIYF. In DNA form, the CDR3 reads TGTGCCAGCAGTTACTCGAGTGGCCGGGATGGAAACACCATATATTTT.

V usage is TRBV24-1 and J usage is TRBJ1-2; 9 bases align to TRBD1. Germline lookup yields CDR1 KGHDR and CDR2 SFDVKD. The CDR3 is 13 amino acids. After removal of 11 bases from V and 8 bases from J, the junction contained 11 bases not matched to a gene. In DNA, the CDR3 is TGTGCCAGGATCTGGACAGGGGTCCGCGGCTACACCTTC. Its protein product is CARIWTGVRGYTF.

This sequence joins TRBV20-1 and TRBJ2-5; D is possibly TRBD1 (5 bases). Germline V lookup: CDR1 DFQATT, CDR2 SNEGSKA (reference sequence). The CDR3 length is 12 residues. Trimming shortened V by 6 bases and J by 5 bases, and 13 bases separated the two germline ends. This chain's CDR3 is CSAKGHRETQYF. The CDR3, as DNA: TGCAGTGCCAAAGGGCACAGGGAGACCCAGTACTTC.